This T cell receptor beta chain was sequenced in a study of T-cell reconstitution after alpha-beta-depleted transplantation in children. V was shortened by 0 bases and J by 1 base, with 11 bases between the two germline ends. Looked up from germline, CDR1 is SGHRS and CDR2 is YFSETQ. This CDR3 spans 16 amino acids. The study, taken as a whole, reports: Surviving recipient cells, namely T cells and thymic progenitors, were the source of high day-60 TCRbeta diversity in some patients. Two months or so post-transplant, alpha-beta T cells reportedly derived from several hundred expanded graft clones.

Unique molecular identifiers were built into the TCRbeta library. TCRdb ran MiXCR on the PCR reads and lists one entry per CDR3 protein. Of 70,000 to 95,000 distinct CDR3 sequences listed, around a sixth are singletons. This clonotype was recorded at least ten times. Its matching antigen is unknown. The sample in question was PBMCs, mostly from graft donor cells, obtained 180 days after TCRalphabeta/CD19-depleted stem cell transplant. The sequence came from a male patient aged 2-10 years who had a stem cell transplant for acute lymphoblastic leukemia, so the T cells may come from the graft donor. This chain links TRBV5-1 with TRBJ2-1; D could derive from TRBD1 or TRBD2 (5 bases each). CDR3 in DNA: TGCGCCAGCAGCTTGGGTGGGACGGCATCCTACAATGAGCAGTTCTTC. Protein: CASSLGGTASYNEQFF.